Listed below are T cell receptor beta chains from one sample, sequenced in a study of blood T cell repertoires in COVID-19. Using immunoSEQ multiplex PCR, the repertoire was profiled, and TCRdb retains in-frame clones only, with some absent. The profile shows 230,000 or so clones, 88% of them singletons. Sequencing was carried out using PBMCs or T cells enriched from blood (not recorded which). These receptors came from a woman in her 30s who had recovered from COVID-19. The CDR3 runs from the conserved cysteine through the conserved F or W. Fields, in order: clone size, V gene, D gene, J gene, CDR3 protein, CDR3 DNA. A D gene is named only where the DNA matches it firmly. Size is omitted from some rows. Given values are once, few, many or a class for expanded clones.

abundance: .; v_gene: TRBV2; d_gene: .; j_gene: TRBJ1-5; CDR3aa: CASSGGVNSNQPQHF; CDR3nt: TGTGCCAGCAGTGGGGGGGTGAATAGCAATCAGCCCCAGCATTTT
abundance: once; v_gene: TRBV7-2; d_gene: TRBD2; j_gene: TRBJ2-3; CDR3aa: CASSLVSGGAPDTQYF; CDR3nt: TGTGCCAGCAGCTTGGTTAGCGGGGGGGCCCCAGATACGCAGTATTTT
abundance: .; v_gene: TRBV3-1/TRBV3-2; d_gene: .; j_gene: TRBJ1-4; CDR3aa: CASSLGVTNEKLFF; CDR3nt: TGTGCCAGCAGCCTAGGGGTAACTAATGAAAAACTGTTTTTT
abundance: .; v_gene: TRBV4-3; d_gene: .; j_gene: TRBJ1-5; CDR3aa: CASSPGLDQPQHF; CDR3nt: TGCGCCAGCAGCCCAGGATTAGATCAGCCCCAGCATTTT
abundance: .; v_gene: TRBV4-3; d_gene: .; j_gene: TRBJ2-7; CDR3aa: CASSQIGASYEQYF; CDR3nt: TGCGCCAGCAGCCAGATAGGGGCTTCCTACGAGCAGTACTTC
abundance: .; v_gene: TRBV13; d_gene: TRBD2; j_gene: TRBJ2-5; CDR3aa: CASSLVGERGNQETQYF; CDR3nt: TGTGCCAGCAGCTTGGTAGGGGAGCGGGGGAACCAAGAGACCCAGTACTTC
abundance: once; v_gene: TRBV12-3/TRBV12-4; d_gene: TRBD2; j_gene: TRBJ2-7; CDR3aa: CASGRVGEQYF; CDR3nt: TGTGCCAGCGGGAGGGTGGGCGAGCAGTACTTC
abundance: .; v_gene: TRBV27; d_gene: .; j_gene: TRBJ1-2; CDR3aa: CASSFIGRGGGYGYTF; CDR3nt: TGTGCCAGCAGTTTCATCGGACGAGGGGGGGGCTATGGCTACACCTTC
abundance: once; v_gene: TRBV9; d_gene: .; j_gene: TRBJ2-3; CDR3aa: CASSEGSGRTDTQYF; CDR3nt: TGTGCCAGCAGCGAGGGAAGCGGCCGCACAGATACGCAGTATTTT
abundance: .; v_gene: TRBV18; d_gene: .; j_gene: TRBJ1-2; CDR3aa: CASSPGDLYGYTF; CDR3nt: TGTGCCAGCTCACCCGGGGATCTCTATGGCTACACCTTC
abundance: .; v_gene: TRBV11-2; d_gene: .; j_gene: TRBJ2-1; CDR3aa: CASSLELFRGNEQFF; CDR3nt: TGTGCCAGCAGCTTAGAACTATTTCGTGGCAATGAGCAGTTCTTC
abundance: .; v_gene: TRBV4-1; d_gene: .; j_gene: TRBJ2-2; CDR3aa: CARTGRELFF; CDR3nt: TGCGCCAGGACGGGGAGGGAGCTGTTTTTT
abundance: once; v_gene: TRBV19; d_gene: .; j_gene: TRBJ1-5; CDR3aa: CASNIGSQSNQPQHF; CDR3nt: TGTGCCAGTAATATAGGTTCACAGAGCAATCAGCCCCAGCATTTT
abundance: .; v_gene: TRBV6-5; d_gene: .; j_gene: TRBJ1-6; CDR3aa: CASSYATDGHSPLHF; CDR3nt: TGTGCCAGCAGTTATGCGACAGATGGCCATTCACCCCTCCACTTT
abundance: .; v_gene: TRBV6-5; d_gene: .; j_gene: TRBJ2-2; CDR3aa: CASGAHNTGELFF; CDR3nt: TGTGCCAGCGGGGCTCATAACACCGGGGAGCTGTTTTTT
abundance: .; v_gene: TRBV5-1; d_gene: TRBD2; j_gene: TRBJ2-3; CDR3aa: CASSTGLAEDTQYF; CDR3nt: TGCGCCAGCAGCACCGGACTAGCGGAAGATACGCAGTATTTT
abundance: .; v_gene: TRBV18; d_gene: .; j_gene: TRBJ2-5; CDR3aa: CASSPPEGIQETQYF; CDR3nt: TGTGCCAGCTCACCACCCGAGGGTATCCAAGAGACCCAGTACTTC
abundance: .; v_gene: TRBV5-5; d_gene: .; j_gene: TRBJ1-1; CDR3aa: CASSLFVGGNGGEAFF; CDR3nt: TGTGCCAGCAGCTTGTTCGTCGGGGGTAATGGTGGTGAAGCTTTCTTT
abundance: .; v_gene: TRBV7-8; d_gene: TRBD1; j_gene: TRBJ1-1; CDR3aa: CASSTQGAFNTEAFF; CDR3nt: TGTGCCAGCAGCACACAGGGGGCCTTCAACACTGAAGCTTTCTTT
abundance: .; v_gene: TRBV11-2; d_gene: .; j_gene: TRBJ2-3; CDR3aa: CASSLDPGAGGDTQYF; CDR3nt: TGTGCCAGCAGCTTAGACCCGGGGGCAGGGGGAGATACGCAGTATTTT
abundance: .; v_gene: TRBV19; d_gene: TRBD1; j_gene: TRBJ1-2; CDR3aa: CASSIASRGLYGYTF; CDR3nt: TGTGCCAGTAGTATAGCATCCAGGGGGCTCTATGGCTACACCTTC
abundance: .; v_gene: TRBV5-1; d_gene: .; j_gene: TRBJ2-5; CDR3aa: CASSPPLRGTETQYF; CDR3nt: TGCGCCAGCAGCCCCCCCCTGAGGGGGACAGAGACCCAGTACTTC
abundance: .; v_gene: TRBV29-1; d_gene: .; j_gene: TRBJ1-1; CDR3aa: CSVFVNTEAFF; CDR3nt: TGCAGCGTTTTCGTGAACACTGAAGCTTTCTTT
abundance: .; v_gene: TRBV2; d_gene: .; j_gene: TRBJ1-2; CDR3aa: CASSRDIGYYGYTF; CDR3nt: TGTGCCAGCAGTCGGGACATCGGATACTATGGCTACACCTTC
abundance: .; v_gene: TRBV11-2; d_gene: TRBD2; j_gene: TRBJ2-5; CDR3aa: CASSQGTSGALRETQYF; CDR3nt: TGTGCCAGCAGCCAGGGGACTAGCGGGGCCCTCCGGGAGACCCAGTACTTC
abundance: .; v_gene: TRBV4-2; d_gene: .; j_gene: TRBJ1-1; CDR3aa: CASSQEVGANTEAFF; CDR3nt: TGTGCCAGCAGCCAAGAAGTGGGGGCCAACACTGAAGCTTTCTTT
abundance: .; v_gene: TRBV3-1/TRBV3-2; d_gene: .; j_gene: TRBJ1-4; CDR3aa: CASSRRQATNEKLFF; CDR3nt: TGTGCCAGCAGCCGACGACAGGCAACTAATGAAAAACTGTTTTTT
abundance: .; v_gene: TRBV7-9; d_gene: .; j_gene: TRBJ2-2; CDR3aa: CASSLSGTGELFF; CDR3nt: TGTGCCAGCAGCTTAAGCGGGACCGGGGAGCTGTTTTTT
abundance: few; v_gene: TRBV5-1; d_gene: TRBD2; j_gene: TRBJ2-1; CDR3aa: CASSESGGDYNEQFF; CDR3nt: TGCGCCAGCAGTGAGAGCGGGGGCGACTACAATGAGCAGTTCTTC
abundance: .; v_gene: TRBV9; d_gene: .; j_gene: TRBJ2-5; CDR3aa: CASSPSGVKGETQYF; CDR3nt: TGTGCCAGCAGCCCTTCGGGGGTTAAAGGAGAGACCCAGTACTTC
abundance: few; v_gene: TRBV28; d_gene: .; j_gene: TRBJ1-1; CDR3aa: CASSWTYRDLQNTEAFF; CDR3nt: TGTGCCAGCAGTTGGACATACCGGGACTTGCAGAACACTGAAGCTTTCTTT
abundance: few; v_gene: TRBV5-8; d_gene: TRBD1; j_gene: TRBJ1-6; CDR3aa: CASSLGQGSMIPLHF; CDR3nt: TGTGCCAGCAGCTTGGGACAGGGGTCCATGATCCCCCTCCACTTT
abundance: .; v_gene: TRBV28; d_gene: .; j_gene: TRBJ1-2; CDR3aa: CASLGETYGYTF; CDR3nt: TGTGCCAGCCTCGGGGAAACCTATGGCTACACCTTC
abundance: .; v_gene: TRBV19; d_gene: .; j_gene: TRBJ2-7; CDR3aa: CASSIQIDGHYEQYF; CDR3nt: TGTGCCAGTAGTATACAGATCGACGGACACTACGAGCAGTACTTC
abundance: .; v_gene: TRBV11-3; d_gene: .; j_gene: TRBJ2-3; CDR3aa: CASSQGRAGAELTQYF; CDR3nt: TGTGCCAGCAGCCAAGGCAGGGCTGGGGCAGAGTTGACGCAGTATTTT